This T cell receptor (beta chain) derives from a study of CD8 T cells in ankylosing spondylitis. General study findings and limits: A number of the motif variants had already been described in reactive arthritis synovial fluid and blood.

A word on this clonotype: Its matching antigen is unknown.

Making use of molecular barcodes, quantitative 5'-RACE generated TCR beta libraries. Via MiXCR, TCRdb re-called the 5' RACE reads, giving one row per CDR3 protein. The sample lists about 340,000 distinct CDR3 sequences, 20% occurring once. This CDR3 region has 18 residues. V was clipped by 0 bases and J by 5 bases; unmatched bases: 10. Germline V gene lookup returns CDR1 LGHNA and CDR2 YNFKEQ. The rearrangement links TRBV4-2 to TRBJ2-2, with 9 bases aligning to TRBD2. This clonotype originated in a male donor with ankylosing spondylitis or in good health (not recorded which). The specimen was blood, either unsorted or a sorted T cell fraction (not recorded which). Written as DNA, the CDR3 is TGTGCCAGCAGCCAAGATCTGTGGCGGGGGGGCCTTACCGGGGAGCTGTTTTTT. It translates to CASSQDLWRGGLTGELFF.